The clone carrying this TCR beta chain was observed once. What it recognizes is unknown. The J segment lost 6 bases and the V segment lost 3 bases, leaving 8 bases of the junction unmatched. Germline V lookup: CDR1 SQVTM, CDR2 ANQGSEA. The CDR3 length is 14 residues. These data belong to a study of OX40 agonist ivuxolimab in advanced cancers. Whole-study results and caveats: A proportion of nonresponders additionally exhibited low normalized T-cell clonal expansion.

Clones were sequenced by immunoSEQ multiplex PCR, and TCRdb holds only the in-frame ones, with some missing. Counted here are 68,000 or so clones, approximately 81% occurring once; the ten biggest clones make up around 2.1%. The input for sequencing was CD4+ or CD8+ T cells sorted from blood, taken in a trial of the OX40 agonist ivuxolimab. The origin of this receptor is an adult with an advanced solid tumor such as melanoma, head and neck, liver or kidney cancer. This chain joins TRBV29-1 and TRBJ1-5; 7 bases line up with TRBD1. The CDR3 DNA follows: TGCAGCGTTGACAGGGGGTTTAGAGGTCAGCCCCAGCATTTT. Amino acids: CSVDRGFRGQPQHF.